A single sample is the source of the 32 T cell receptor beta chains below, sequenced in a study of T cell changes during pregnancy in multiple sclerosis. Libraries were prepared by immunoSEQ multiplex PCR; TCRdb keeps only in-frame clonotypes and omits some of them. The table includes about 77,000 clones, 75% to 90% detected once. This specimen consisted of peripheral blood, obtained before pregnancy. The receptors come from a female donor with multiple sclerosis, enrolled in a pregnancy study.

The rearrangement joins TRBV14 to TRBJ2-7; 7 bases are a match to TRBD1. V gave up 4 bases and J gave up 1 base; unmatched junction bases: 1. The CDR3 totals 13 residues. CDR1 SGHDN and CDR2 FVKESK come from the germline V gene. CDR3 bases: TGTGCCAGCAGCCGACAGGGATCCTACGAGCAGTACTTC. Its translation: CASSRQGSYEQYF. The full variable domain, with the rest looked up from reference TRBV14 and TRBJ2-7, is EAGVTQFPSHSVIEKGQTVTLRCDPISGHDNLYWYRRVMGKEIKFLLHFVKESKQDESGMPNNRFLAERTGGTYSTLKVQPAELEDSGVYFCASSRQGSYEQYFGPGTRLTVT.

V gene TRBV7-8 combines with J gene TRBJ1-1; TRBD1 matches 9 bases. The CDR3 has 15 amino acids. J gave up 1 base and V 5 bases, and 5 bases lay outside the gene matches. CDR1 SGHVS and CDR2 FQNEAQ come from the germline V gene. CDR3 sequence reads: CASSPRTGENTEAFF. CDR3 DNA: TGTGCCAGCAGCCCCCGGACAGGGGAGAACACTGAAGCTTTCTTT.

V usage is TRBV19 and J usage is TRBJ1-2, with D unresolved. This CDR3 comprises 13 residues. Germline values: CDR1 LNHDA, CDR2 SQIVND (reference sequence). Trimming left V 2 bases short and J 2 bases short, with 6 bases between. For the CDR3, the DNA is TGTGCCAGTAGTATAAGGAGGAACTATGGCTACACCTTC. Protein product: CASSIRRNYGYTF.

The chain couples TRBV18 to TRBJ2-2; D may be TRBD1 (6 bases). The CDR3 runs 16 residues. V lost 1 base to trimming and J lost 1 base, with 10 bases between them. Germline loops: CDR1 KGHSH, CDR2 LQKENI. CDR3 region: CASSPLRTENTGELFF. CDR3 coding DNA: TGTGCCAGCTCACCACTCCGGACAGAGAACACCGGGGAGCTGTTTTTT.

This chain joins TRBV6-5 and TRBJ1-2; D possibly corresponds to TRBD1 (5 bases). Germline lookup yields CDR1 MNHEY and CDR2 SVGAGI. This CDR3 has 13 amino acids. The germline V and J ends were trimmed by 6 bases and 4 bases, with 12 bases remaining between them. The CDR3 bases are TGTGCCAGCAGCCCTACAGGAGCCTATGGCTACACCTTC. It encodes CASSPTGAYGYTF.

V is TRBV9 and J is TRBJ2-7; D might be TRBD2 (6 bases). The CDR3 sequence is 13 residues long. The germline gives CDR1 SGDLS, CDR2 YYNGEE. V lost 2 bases to trimming and J lost 5 bases, with 11 bases between them. The CDR3 region has the DNA TGTGCCAGCAGCGTCGGGACTCTCCACGAGCAGTACTTC. It codes for CASSVGTLHEQYF.

This sequence joins TRBV9 and TRBJ2-2; 9 bases line up with TRBD2. Germline CDR1 is SGDLS and CDR2 is YYNGEE. The CDR3 spans 16 residues. The junction had 8 bases not matched to a gene; V was cut back by 4 bases and J by 4 bases. CDR3 loop: CASSTTSGPITGELFF. CDR3 in DNA: TGTGCCAGCAGCACTACTAGCGGGCCTATCACCGGGGAGCTGTTTTTT.

The V call is TRBV5-6, the J call TRBJ2-5; 10 bases line up with TRBD2. Trimming at V came to 2 bases and at J to 2 bases, leaving 6 bases not matched to a gene. The V gene's germline CDR1 is SGHDT and CDR2 YYEEEE. The CDR3 runs to 16 residues. The CDR3 DNA follows: TGTGCCAGCAGCTTCAATCTAGCGGGGGTGCAAGAGACCCAGTACTTC. Its protein is CASSFNLAGVQETQYF.

This clone came up once. V and J are TRBV7-2 and TRBJ2-1; TRBD2 aligns across 8 bases. Germline V gene sequence: CDR1 SGHTA, CDR2 FQGNSA. V lost 1 base to trimming and J lost 10 bases; unmatched junction nucleotides: 6. This CDR3 spans 14 amino acids. The CDR3 region has the DNA TGTGCCAGCAGCTTAGGGCACCCGGGGGGGGAGCAGTTCTTC. Its protein is CASSLGHPGGEQFF.

Note on this clone: At one end the junction does not follow the germline gene, possibly because of a read error. This rearrangement joins TRBV5-1 to TRBJ2-5; TRBD2 might be the D (5 bases). This CDR3 contains 16 residues. From germline, CDR1 is SGHRS and CDR2 YFSETQ. The CDR3 is CASSLASGGSQETQYF. The CDR3 DNA follows: TGCGCCAGCAGTTTGGCAAGCGGAGGTAGCCAAGAGACCCAGTACTTC.

V and J are TRBV10-3 and TRBJ2-2; 8 bases are shared with TRBD1. The CDR3 is 14 amino acids. Germline CDR1 ENHRY, CDR2 SYGVKD. Losses at the gene ends were 5 bases for V and 5 bases for J; bases not matched to a gene: 4. The CDR3: CAISPDRETGELFF. CDR3 in DNA: TGTGCCATCAGTCCGGACAGGGAGACCGGGGAGCTGTTTTTT.

The table lists this clone with a count of one. The gene calls are TRBV7-9 and TRBJ1-2; possibly TRBD1 for D (5 bases). In germline, CDR1 is SEHNR, CDR2 FQNEAQ (reference sequence). V lost 5 bases to trimming and J lost 5 bases, with 15 bases between them. The CDR3 contains 14 residues. Here the CDR3 DNA reads TGTGCCAGCAGCCCCGGCGGGGGAGGATATGGCTACACCTTC. Translation gives CASSPGGGGYGYTF. Using reference TRBV7-9 and TRBJ1-2 for the parts outside the CDR3, the full variable domain is DTGVSQNPRHKITKRGQNVTFRCDPISEHNRLYWYRQTLGQGPEFLTYFQNEAQLEKSRLLSDRFSAERPKGSFSTLEIQRTEQGDSAMYLCASSPGGGGYGYTFGSGTRLTVV.

The gene calls are TRBV12-2 and TRBJ1-4; the D call in the table, TRBD1, was not verified against the DNA. TRBV12-2 is classified as a pseudogene. The CDR3 extends over 22 amino acids. The CDR3 DNA reads TGTGCAAGTCGCTTAGGCCCCCCCTATAGGACACCGAACGGAGCAACTAATGAAAAACTGTTTTTT. This translates into CASRLGPPYRTPNGATNEKLFF.

The chain combines TRBV30 with TRBJ1-2; 10 bases fit TRBD1. The CDR3 totals 13 residues. Trimming removed 4 bases from V and 7 bases from J; junction bases left unmatched: 6. Germline CDR1 GTSNPN, CDR2 SVGIG (reference sequence). CDR3 coding DNA: TGTGCCTGGACCCGGGACAGGGGTACTGGCTACACCTTC. Amino acids: CAWTRDRGTGYTF.

This chain uses TRBV30 with TRBJ1-6, with TRBD1 identical over 8 bases. This CDR3 has 13 residues. Germline CDR1 is GTSNPN and CDR2 is SVGIG (reference sequence). With 2 bases clipped from V and 10 bases from J, the junction kept 4 bases outside the gene matches. In nucleotides, the CDR3 is TGTGCCTGGAGTTCAGGGGGCAAGTCACCCCTCCACTTT. Protein: CAWSSGGKSPLHF.

The chain combines TRBV2 with TRBJ2-7, with D unclear. There are 12 residues in the CDR3. V was shortened by 8 bases and J by 0 bases, with 8 bases between the two germline ends. Germline V gene sequence: CDR1 SNHLY, CDR2 FYNNEI. CDR3 in amino acids: CASSISSYEQYF. The CDR3 nucleotides read TGTGCCAGCTCGATCAGCTCCTACGAGCAGTACTTC.

The chain uses TRBV6-5 and TRBJ1-6, with 7 bases that match TRBD1. The length of the CDR3 is 15 residues. Per the germline V gene, CDR1 is MNHEY and CDR2 is SVGAGI. V gave up 8 bases and J gave up 8 bases; unmatched junction bases: 12. Written as DNA, the CDR3 is TGTGCCAGCCGGGCCCGGACAGGTCGACATTCACCCCTCCACTTT. It codes for CASRARTGRHSPLHF.

The genes are TRBV10-2 and TRBJ1-1; D might be TRBD1 (5 bases). The CDR3 loop spans 14 amino acids. Germline CDR1 is WSHSY and CDR2 is SAAADI. Deletions cut 2 bases from V and 3 bases from J, with 10 bases between. In DNA, the CDR3 is TGCGCCAGCAGTGAGGCCGGGACTTACACTGAAGCTTTCTTT. It yields the protein CASSEAGTYTEAFF.

CDR3 nucleotides: TGCGCCAGCAGCCCTAGTGAGTGGGAGACCCAGTACTTC. It yields the protein CASSPSEWETQYF. V gene TRBV5-1 combines with J gene TRBJ2-5; D uncertain. The CDR3 consists of 13 residues. Germline loops: CDR1 SGHRS, CDR2 YFSETQ. The V gene lost 4 bases and the J gene lost 5 bases, with 12 bases spanning the gap.

This chain uses TRBV7-2 with TRBJ2-7; D perhaps matches TRBD2 (5 bases). The CDR3 is 13 residues long. Germline V gene sequence: CDR1 SGHTA, CDR2 FQGNSA. V was cut by 0 bases and J by 3 bases, with 6 bases left in between. Written as DNA, the CDR3 is TGTGCCAGCAGCTTAGCGAGGGACTACGAGCAGTACTTC. Translation gives CASSLARDYEQYF.

The rearrangement links TRBV9 to TRBJ1-2; 9 bases agree with TRBD1. The CDR3 loop spans 15 amino acids. The trim removed 0 bases at V and 5 bases at J, leaving 5 bases unmatched. CDR1 is SGDLS, CDR2 YYNGEE, per germline. CDR3 DNA: TGTGCCAGCAGCGTAGTCGACAGGGGGGATTATGGCTACACCTTC. Translation gives CASSVVDRGDYGYTF.

The sample holds one count of this clone. The V gene is TRBV7-2, the J gene TRBJ1-1; D is uncertain. The CDR3 has 12 residues. The germline CDR1 and CDR2 sequences are SGHTA and FQGNSA. V lost 6 bases and J 1 base, leaving 6 bases between the germline ends. CDR3 bases: TGTGCCAGCAGTCCTTGGAACACTGAAGCTTTCTTT. This gives the protein CASSPWNTEAFF.

This chain joins TRBV18 and TRBJ1-2; D is undetermined. CDR1 is KGHSH, CDR2 LQKENI, per germline. This CDR3 is 15 amino acids long. V was clipped by 2 bases and J by 3 bases, with 13 bases between them. CDR3 loop: CASSPEPADYYGYTF. As DNA, the CDR3 is TGTGCCAGCTCACCAGAGCCTGCGGATTACTATGGCTACACCTTC.

The V and J genes are TRBV5-1 and TRBJ2-3, with 10 bases matching TRBD2. Germline V gives CDR1 SGHRS, CDR2 YFSETQ. V dropped 4 bases and J dropped 4; count of bases not matched to a gene: 9. The CDR3 sequence is 16 residues long. The CDR3 loop is CASSLGLLAGADTQYF. DNA for the CDR3: TGCGCCAGCAGCCTCGGCCTGCTAGCGGGGGCAGATACGCAGTATTTT.

The V gene is TRBV27, the J gene TRBJ1-2, with 8 positions matching TRBD1. The germline CDR1 and CDR2 sequences are MNHEY and SMNVEV (reference sequence). The CDR3 runs to 15 residues. Unmatched junction bases numbered 6, after V lost 4 bases and J lost 2 bases. The chain's CDR3 is CASSSGQGINYGYTF. The CDR3 coding sequence is TGTGCCAGCAGTTCCGGACAGGGAATAAACTATGGCTACACCTTC.

This clone is a singleton in its sample. CDR3 sequence (DNA): TGCAGCGTCCAAGGAGCTAACTATGGCTACACCTTC. Translated, it gives CSVQGANYGYTF. The rearrangement uses TRBV29-1 and TRBJ1-2, with D unclear. CDR3 size: 12 residues. Germline-derived CDR1 and CDR2 are SQVTM and ANQGSEA. Trimming left V 6 bases short and J 0 bases short, with 8 bases between.

The rearrangement uses TRBV2 and TRBJ1-4; 7 nucleotides align to TRBD1. This CDR3 comprises 14 residues. J lost 4 bases, V lost 4 bases, and 3 bases had no gene match. CDR1 is SNHLY and CDR2 is FYNNEI in the germline V gene. The CDR3 nucleotides read TGTGCCAGCAGTGTGGGACAGTATAATGAAAAACTGTTTTTT. This codes for CASSVGQYNEKLFF.

The chain couples TRBV4-2 to TRBJ2-7, with TRBD2 matching over 8 bases. CDR1 is LGHNA and CDR2 is YNFKEQ in the germline V gene. This CDR3 spans 14 amino acids. V shed 4 bases and J 4 bases; nucleotides not matched to a gene: 6. The CDR3 loop is CASSLSGGRYEQYF. The CDR3 region has the DNA TGTGCCAGCAGCCTATCGGGGGGGCGGTACGAGCAGTACTTC.

The V call is TRBV5-1, the J call TRBJ2-7, with 9 nucleotides matching TRBD1. This CDR3 is 16 amino acids long. V gave up 4 bases and J gave up 5 bases; unmatched junction bases: 13. Looked up from germline, CDR1 is SGHRS and CDR2 is YFSETQ. CDR3 DNA sequence: TGCGCCAGCAGCCGTCACCCGGGACAGGGCGGGAACGAGCAGTACTTC. This encodes CASSRHPGQGGNEQYF.

The chain couples TRBV5-1 to TRBJ1-1; D is uncertain. The V gene's germline CDR1 is SGHRS and CDR2 YFSETQ. The CDR3 has 14 amino acids. Trimming shortened V by 7 bases and J by 1 base, and 14 bases separated the two germline ends. The CDR3 is CASAVQRRNTEAFF. The DNA for the CDR3 is TGCGCCAGCGCGGTCCAAAGGCGGAACACTGAAGCTTTCTTT.

V usage is TRBV29-1 and J usage is TRBJ2-1; 7 positions agree with TRBD2. The CDR3 has 14 amino acids. V lost 3 bases, J lost 3 bases, and 5 bases stayed unmatched. Germline CDR1 SQVTM, CDR2 ANQGSEA. CDR3 nucleotides: TGCAGCGTTGACGGCGAGCGGGGCTACAATGAGCAGTTCTTC. Residues: CSVDGERGYNEQFF.

The chain combines TRBV7-9 with TRBJ2-2; the match to TRBD1 covers 8 bases. The trim removed 4 bases at V and 6 bases at J, leaving 7 bases unmatched. There are 15 residues in the CDR3. CDR1 and CDR2 (germline): SEHNR, FQNEAQ (reference sequence). The CDR3 sequence is CASSSGTGVPGELFF. CDR3 coding DNA: TGTGCCAGCAGCTCCGGGACAGGTGTTCCCGGGGAGCTGTTTTTT. Together with reference TRBV7-9 and TRBJ2-2, the CDR3 gives the full variable domain: DTGVSQNPRHKITKRGQNVTFRCDPISEHNRLYWYRQTLGQGPEFLTYFQNEAQLEKSRLLSDRFSAERPKGSFSTLEIQRTEQGDSAMYLCASSSGTGVPGELFFGEGSRLTVL.